The T cell receptor beta chain described here comes from a study of shared clonotypes between healthy human individuals. V shed 6 bases and J shed 6 bases, with 17 bases lying between them. CDR3 length: 14 residues. Germline CDR1 and CDR2: MNHNS and SASEGT. Notes on this clone: The antigen is undetermined.

CD8 memory fractions consisted of CD45RO+ and CCR7-negative CD45RA+ TemRA cells together. Findings of the study overall: Unshared clonotypes carried lower generation probabilities than those common to all four donors. Sampling included only blood; tissue repertoires likely differ.

The authors' processing: ImmunoSEQ output held junction-only sequences without quality scores, so filtering differed. Using immunoSEQ multiplex PCR, the repertoire was profiled, and TCRdb retains in-frame clones only, with some absent. V, J and clone size derive from that table, while D and trimming were established from the DNA sequence. The data hold about 79,000 clones, with under 65% observed a single time. This chain connects TRBV6-1 to TRBJ1-2, with D uncertain. The sequence derives from a man aged 30 to 45 in good health. The source material was memory CD8+ T cells sorted from blood. Subset indicated: CD45RO+ cells pooled with CCR7-negative TemRA cells. This CDR3 is CASSGRGTSDGYTF. The DNA for the CDR3 is TGTGCCAGCAGCGGTCGGGGAACTAGTGATGGCTACACCTTC.